This T cell receptor (beta chain) was recorded in a study of response to subunit inactivated influenza vaccine. TCRdb called the RT-PCR reads again in MiXCR, with one record for every CDR3 protein. The data contain around 850,000 distinct CDR3 sequences, less than 20% of them singletons. CDR3 length: 15 residues. Germline V CDR1 and CDR2: SGHRS, YFSETQ. V trimming: 4 bases; J trimming: 0 bases; junction bases outside the gene matches: 7. Study results and limitations: Authors suggested seasonal influenza vaccinations each recruit few new T cells.

For this clonotype: Antigen specificity is unknown.

The chain recombines TRBV5-1 with TRBJ2-7; TRBD1 matches at 7 bases. The clonotype comes from a man in his forties or fifties who received an inactivated influenza vaccine. This material consisted of PBMCs from blood, taken less than 6 days after vaccination. CDR3 DNA sequence: TGCGCCAGCAGCCCTAGGACAGGCCACTCCTACGAGCAGTACTTC. It yields the protein CASSPRTGHSYEQYF.